The rows below give T cell receptor beta chains drawn from one sample of a study of blood T cell repertoires in COVID-19. The data were produced by immunoSEQ multiplex PCR, yet TCRdb's version contains in-frame clones alone and is incomplete. Seen here are some 140,000 clones, roughly 83% observed once, and the top ten hold about 29%. Sequencing input: peripheral blood. Source of these receptors: a woman aged 55-69 years with acute or convalescent COVID-19. Both conserved end residues are part of each CDR3. The D gene is left open where the match is weak.

D gene,V gene,CDR3 protein
TRBD2,TRBV15,CATSRGSLAGAYNEQFF
.,TRBV28,CASSVDRTNEKLFF
.,TRBV9,CASKDSYGYTF
.,TRBV6-5,CASRTDGDYGYTF
.,TRBV21-1,CASSKGRGGAYEQYF
.,TRBV19,CASRQVDDQPQHF
TRBD1,TRBV5-1,CASSDGQGTDTQYF
.,TRBV28,CASRQGYGYTF
TRBD2,TRBV9,CASSKAARGGGLLTGELFF
TRBD2,TRBV7-7,CASSTGGPHYEQYF
.,TRBV29-1,CSVEDQAGQPQHF
TRBD1,TRBV4-2,CASSQDPLSNGTEYEQYF
.,TRBV10-1,CASSEGQGRPGANVLTF
.,TRBV5-5,CASSLESRRFNQPQHF
TRBD2,TRBV5-8,CASSSTLLAGGEQYF
TRBD2,TRBV5-4,CASSLVRASGGSHEQYF
.,TRBV6-4,CASSDDKNTEAFF
.,TRBV2,CASKSDSNQPQHF
TRBD2,TRBV7-6,CASSLGLAGWKETQYF
.,TRBV5-1,CASMLTGQNNSPLHF
.,TRBV7-2,CASSLSYTGELFF
.,TRBV18,CASQRGGEKLFF
.,TRBV19,CASTSLNTEAFF
.,TRBV5-1,CASSLTTDSPLHF
.,TRBV5-1,CASSPGSTDTQYF
.,TRBV28,CASSPRTYNEQFF
TRBD1,TRBV27,CASSLPGTGLYEQYF
.,TRBV21-1,CASSKVGEFSNQPQHF
TRBD2,TRBV19,CASSIGNSGGQETQYF
.,TRBV5-6,CASSQGAEAFF
.,TRBV4-2,CASSHLTGQGTNEKLFF
.,TRBV28,CASSSHSAGNEKLFF
.,TRBV7-9,CASSSPDRLTNYGYTF
TRBD1,TRBV28,CASSWLTGDFEAFF
TRBD2,TRBV19,CASSNLAGGPHEQYF
.,TRBV2,CASKMVGSRMRAFF
TRBD1,TRBV6-5,CASRTGNYGYTF
.,TRBV15,CATSREARPNQPQHF
TRBD2,TRBV19,CASRSVAGRTDTQYF
.,TRBV19,CASSISRQNTEAFF
.,TRBV11-2,CASSPAGANTGELFF
TRBD2,TRBV7-7,CASSLGLAGNNEQFF
TRBD2,TRBV27,CASSFLGRASPSGANVLTF
TRBD2,TRBV18,CASSPPLRGAGEQYF
TRBD2,TRBV27,CASMGLAGGGEETQYF